This T cell receptor beta chain was sequenced during a study of radiation and T cells in renal cell carcinoma. TCRdb keeps only in-frame clones here, not all; method: immunoSEQ multiplex PCR. The table lists 130,000 or so clones, 83% of them singletons. This sample's time point: baseline pretreatment blood. Regarding treatment: 15 Gy SBRT to primary tumor, nephrectomy 4 weeks later. After SBRT, blood was collected at 2 and 4 weeks, plus baseline. Study findings and constraints: From baseline, blood top tumor clonotypes peaked at 2 weeks post-radiation.

Points on this clone: Its target is not known.

This receptor was obtained from a woman aged 50 to 60 with renal cell carcinoma. Material: blood, obtained from a patient whose treatment included radiotherapy and nephrectomy.

CDR3 DNA sequence: TGTGCCATCAGTTCCGACAATGAGCAGTTCTTC. Amino acids: CAISSDNEQFF. This chain connects TRBV10-3 to TRBJ2-1; D uncertain. Trimming removed 5 bases at V and 5 bases at J, with 4 bases between. CDR3 size: 11 residues. CDR1 is ENHRY, CDR2 SYGVKD, per germline.